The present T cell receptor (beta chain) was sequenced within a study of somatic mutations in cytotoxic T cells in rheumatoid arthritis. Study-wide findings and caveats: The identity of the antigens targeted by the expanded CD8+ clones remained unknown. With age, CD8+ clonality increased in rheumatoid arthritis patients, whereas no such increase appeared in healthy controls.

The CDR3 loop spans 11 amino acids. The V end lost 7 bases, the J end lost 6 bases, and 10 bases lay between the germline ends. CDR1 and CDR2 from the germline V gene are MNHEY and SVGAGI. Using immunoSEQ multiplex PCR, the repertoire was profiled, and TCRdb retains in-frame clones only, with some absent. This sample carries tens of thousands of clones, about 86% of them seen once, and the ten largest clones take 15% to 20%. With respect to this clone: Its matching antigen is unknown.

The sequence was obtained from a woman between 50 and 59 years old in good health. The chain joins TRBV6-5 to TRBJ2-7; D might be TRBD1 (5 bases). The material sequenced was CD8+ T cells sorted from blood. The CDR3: CASTDSREQYF. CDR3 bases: TGTGCCAGCACCGACAGTCGCGAGCAGTACTTC.